Each of the 27 T cell receptor beta chains below was sequenced from the same sample in a study of T cell responses to AZD1222 COVID-19 vaccine. The repertoire was sequenced with immunoSEQ multiplex PCR; TCRdb's copy has only in-frame clones and lacks some. The sample shows more than 150,000 clones, about nine tenths of them seen only once. Sample: peripheral blood, taken on day 0 of AZD1222 vaccination. These receptor sequences come from an adult in good health.

This chain links TRBV28 with TRBJ1-2; 10 bases are a match to TRBD1. V shed 4 bases, J shed 5 bases, and the junction held 10 bases outside the gene matches. This CDR3 contains 16 residues. Germline V lookup: CDR1 MDHEN, CDR2 SYDVKM. Written as DNA, the CDR3 is TGTGCCAGCAGTTCCCCTGACAGGGGGCGCGGTTATGGCTACACCTTC. This encodes CASSSPDRGRGYGYTF.

V and J are TRBV28 and TRBJ1-6; TRBD1 might be the D (6 bases). CDR3 length: 14 residues. Trimming removed 5 bases at V and 7 bases at J, with 12 bases between. In germline, CDR1 is MDHEN, CDR2 SYDVKM. The CDR3 bases are TGTGCCAGCAGTACGGACAGAAGGAATTCACCCCTCCACTTT. This translates into CASSTDRRNSPLHF.

The genes are TRBV11-3 and TRBJ1-2; TRBD1 aligns across 7 bases. From germline, CDR1 is SGHNT and CDR2 YENEEA. Germline trimming cut 0 bases from V and 6 bases from J; bases unmatched to any gene: 1. The CDR3 length is 13 residues. This CDR3 is CASSLDDRDGYTF. The CDR3 coding sequence is TGTGCCAGCAGCTTAGATGACAGGGATGGCTACACCTTC.

The rearrangement links TRBV19 to TRBJ2-2, with 8 positions matching TRBD2. J gave up 5 bases and V 5 bases, and 13 bases lay outside the gene matches. Germline CDR1 reads LNHDA; CDR2 reads SQIVND (reference sequence). This CDR3 has 17 residues. CDR3 amino acids: CASSSPHRGGRTGELFF. The CDR3 DNA is TGTGCCAGTAGTTCCCCTCACCGGGGGGGCCGGACCGGGGAGCTGTTTTTT.

The DNA of the CDR3 is TGTGCCAGTACTGCAGGGGATGTACAGCCCCAGCATTTT. It translates to CASTAGDVQPQHF. The chain links TRBV19 to TRBJ1-5; perhaps TRBD1 as D (6 bases). The CDR3 is made up of 13 amino acids. Between the trimmed V and J ends, which lost 7 bases and 7 bases, there was a span of 14 bases. Per germline, CDR1 LNHDA and CDR2 SQIVND (reference sequence).

The V gene is TRBV6-5, the J gene TRBJ1-3; D is possibly TRBD1 (5 bases). Germline V gives CDR1 MNHEY, CDR2 SVGAGI. This CDR3 is built from 15 residues. Trimming cost V 0 bases and J 2 bases, with 8 bases left between them. The DNA of the CDR3 is TGTGCCAGCAGTTACTCGAGCAGGGCTGGAAACACCATATATTTT. The encoded protein is CASSYSSRAGNTIYF.

CDR3 loop: CASSIRGTQETQYF. CDR3 DNA: TGTGCCAGTAGTATAAGGGGGACCCAAGAGACCCAGTACTTC. This chain links TRBV19 with TRBJ2-5, with D perhaps TRBD1 (6 bases). V was shortened by 2 bases and J by 1 base, with 8 bases between the two germline ends. The CDR3 sequence is 14 residues long. Germline CDR1 LNHDA, CDR2 SQIVND (reference sequence).

The chain links TRBV4-3 to TRBJ2-1; 12 bases are a match to TRBD2. CDR1 LGHNA and CDR2 YSLEER come from the germline V gene. This CDR3 has 16 residues. V dropped 0 bases and J dropped 4; count of bases not matched to a gene: 1. The CDR3 DNA follows: TGCGCCAGCAGCCAAGATCTAGCGGGGGGGTACAATGAGCAGTTCTTC. Its protein product is CASSQDLAGGYNEQFF.

The rearrangement uses TRBV20-1 and TRBJ1-5, with 9 nucleotides matching TRBD1. Trimming at V came to 3 bases and at J to 0 bases, leaving 9 bases not matched to a gene. The length of the CDR3 is 17 residues. Germline V gene lookup returns CDR1 DFQATT and CDR2 SNEGSKA (reference sequence). DNA for the CDR3: TGCAGTGCTAGTGATACAGGGGGCCGATATAGCAATCAGCCCCAGCATTTT. Amino acid sequence: CSASDTGGRYSNQPQHF.

The V call is TRBV3-1 (or the pseudogene TRBV3-2), the J call TRBJ2-2; no definite D call. The V gene's germline CDR1 is LGHDT and CDR2 YNNKEL (reference sequence). The CDR3 has 14 residues. V shed 3 bases and J shed 0 bases, with 5 bases lying between them. DNA of the CDR3: TGTGCCAGCAGCCAGAATTCGAACACCGGGGAGCTGTTTTTT. It encodes CASSQNSNTGELFF.

About this clone itself: A junction boundary mismatches the germline segment, possibly from a read error. V is TRBV18 and J is TRBJ2-5; 7 positions match TRBD2. The CDR3 loop spans 15 amino acids. The germline gives CDR1 KGHSH, CDR2 LQKENI. As DNA, the CDR3 is TGTGCCAGCTCATCACCAGGGAGGGGTCAAGAGACCCAGTACTTC. Residues: CASSSPGRGQETQYF.

V usage is TRBV5-6 and J usage is TRBJ1-5; D unresolved. CDR3 length: 15 residues. V gave up 4 bases and J gave up 0 bases, with 11 bases separating them. Per the germline V gene, CDR1 is SGHDT and CDR2 is YYEEEE. The CDR3 sequence: CASSLSWGSNQPQHF. The CDR3 DNA is TGTGCCAGCAGCCTGTCTTGGGGTAGCAATCAGCCCCAGCATTTT. The full variable domain, completed using reference TRBV5-6 and TRBJ1-5, is DAGVTQSPTHLIKTRGQQVTLRCSPKSGHDTVSWYQQALGQGPQFIFQYYEEEERQRGNFPDRFSGHQFPNYSSELNVNALLLGDSALYLCASSLSWGSNQPQHFGDGTRLSIL.

The rearrangement links TRBV9 to TRBJ1-6; D perhaps matches TRBD1 (6 bases). There are 19 residues in the CDR3. Germline V gene data show CDR1 as SGDLS and CDR2 as YYNGEE. Trimming left V 1 base short and J 0 bases short, with 17 bases between. CDR3 region: CASSVNRAVGVSYNSPLHF. The DNA for the CDR3 is TGTGCCAGCAGCGTAAACAGGGCTGTGGGGGTCTCCTATAATTCACCCCTCCACTTT.

The CDR3 coding sequence is TGTGCCAGCTCACCACGGAATACGGAAGAAGAGACCCAGTACTTC. Protein product: CASSPRNTEEETQYF. V usage is TRBV18 and J usage is TRBJ2-5; no definite D call. Trimming cost V 1 base and J 3 bases, with 12 bases left between them. The CDR3 extends over 15 amino acids. CDR1 KGHSH and CDR2 LQKENI come from the germline V gene.

This clone came up once. V usage is TRBV28 and J usage is TRBJ1-1, with D perhaps matching TRBD1 (5 bases). Trimming removed 5 bases from V and 0 bases from J, with 10 bases in between. This CDR3 is 14 amino acids long. Per germline, CDR1 MDHEN and CDR2 SYDVKM. The CDR3 reads CASSPGTLNTEAFF. CDR3 in DNA: TGTGCCAGCAGTCCCGGGACGTTGAACACTGAAGCTTTCTTT.

V gene TRBV4-1 combines with J gene TRBJ1-5; TRBD1 might be the D (5 bases). Trimming left V 4 bases short and J 4 bases short, with 11 bases between. The germline CDR1 and CDR2 sequences are MGHRA and YSYEKL. CDR3 size: 14 residues. CDR3 coding DNA: TGCGCCAGCAGCCTCACTCAGGGAAATCAGCCCCAGCATTTT. Its protein is CASSLTQGNQPQHF.

This clone was seen a single time. The V gene is TRBV19, the J gene TRBJ1-1, with no clear D. CDR3 size: 12 residues. Trimming pared 7 bases from V and 4 bases from J, leaving 10 bases between. The germline V gene encodes CDR1 LNHDA and CDR2 SQIVND (reference sequence). The CDR3 is CASIGGLTEAFF. The CDR3, as DNA: TGTGCCAGTATCGGAGGGCTCACTGAAGCTTTCTTT.

The genes are TRBV3-1 (or the pseudogene TRBV3-2) and TRBJ2-7, with D possibly being TRBD1 (7 bases). V dropped 0 bases and J dropped 4 bases, with 13 bases sitting between them. The CDR3 extends over 15 amino acids. Germline CDR1 and CDR2: LGHDT and YNNKEL (reference sequence). The CDR3: CASSQEAQGGYEQYF. CDR3 bases: TGTGCCAGCAGCCAAGAAGCCCAGGGGGGATACGAGCAGTACTTC.

The rearrangement uses TRBV15 and TRBJ2-7; 8 bases are a match to TRBD1. Trimming removed 2 bases from V and 2 bases from J; junction bases left unmatched: 8. This CDR3 has 16 residues. The germline V gene encodes CDR1 LNHNV and CDR2 YYDKDF (reference sequence). For the CDR3, the DNA is TGTGCCACCAGCAGACCCGGGACAGGAAGCCCCTACGAGCAGTACTTC. Its translation: CATSRPGTGSPYEQYF. The entire variable domain, with the rest obtained from reference TRBV15 and TRBJ2-7, is as follows: DAMVIQNPRYQVTQFGKPVTLSCSQTLNHNVMYWYQQKSSQAPKLLFHYYDKDFNNEADTPDNFQSRRPNTSFCFLDIRSPGLGDTAMYLCATSRPGTGSPYEQYFGPGTRLTVT.

This clone was counted a single time. The chain is built from TRBV5-1 and TRBJ2-6; D not resolved. The CDR3 extends over 14 amino acids. Trimming removed 4 bases at V and 3 bases at J, with 8 bases between. CDR1 and CDR2 from the germline V gene are SGHRS and YFSETQ. CDR3 sequence: CASSDRYGANVLTF. CDR3 in DNA: TGCGCCAGCAGCGACCGTTATGGGGCCAACGTCCTGACTTTC.

The rearrangement links TRBV7-3 to TRBJ2-1, with 7 bases aligning to TRBD1. With 4 bases clipped from V and 3 bases from J, the junction kept 6 bases outside the gene matches. The CDR3 runs to 15 residues. Germline lookup yields CDR1 SGHTA and CDR2 FQGTGA. CDR3 nucleotides: TGTGCCAGCAGCTCACGCAGGGACAGCTACAATGAGCAGTTCTTC. Its protein is CASSSRRDSYNEQFF. Filled out from reference TRBV7-3 and TRBJ2-1, the complete variable domain reads GAGVSQTPSNKVTEKGKYVELRCDPISGHTALYWYRQSLGQGPEFLIYFQGTGAADDSGLPNDRFFAVRPEGSVSTLKIQRTERGDSAVYLCASSSRRDSYNEQFFGPGTRLTVL.

V usage is TRBV6-1 and J usage is TRBJ2-7; D is possibly TRBD2 (5 bases). Germline V gene lookup returns CDR1 MNHNS and CDR2 SASEGT. The CDR3 spans 15 residues. V dropped 1 base and J dropped 4 bases, with 14 bases sitting between them. This CDR3 is CASSEERRGGYEQYF. The CDR3, as DNA: TGTGCCAGCAGTGAAGAGAGGAGAGGAGGTTACGAGCAGTACTTC.

This clone has only a few counts. The chain uses TRBV4-1 and TRBJ2-1; D remains unclear. The CDR3 loop spans 11 amino acids. Per the germline V gene, CDR1 is MGHRA and CDR2 is YSYEKL. Trimming pared 5 bases from V and 7 bases from J, leaving 6 bases between. CDR3 bases: TGCGCCAGCAGCGTAGGAAATGAGCAGTTCTTC. The encoded protein is CASSVGNEQFF.

The chain recombines TRBV5-4 with TRBJ2-7, with D unresolved. The CDR3 has 16 residues. Germline CDR1 SGHNT, CDR2 YYREEE (reference sequence). V lost 0 bases and J 0 bases, leaving 13 bases between the germline ends. CDR3 sequence reads: CASSLGFLSSSYEQYF. The CDR3 DNA reads TGTGCCAGCAGCTTGGGTTTTCTATCAAGCTCCTACGAGCAGTACTTC.

Turning to this clone: One end of the junction does not line up with germline, which may come from a read error. The rearrangement uses TRBV2 and TRBJ1-6; D is perhaps TRBD1 (5 bases). Germline values: CDR1 SNHLY, CDR2 FYNNEI. The CDR3 length is 10 residues. CDR3 DNA: TGTGCCAGCTGGGCCGGGACGTCCGTCTTT. Translating it yields CASWAGTSVF.

This clone was detected a few times. This chain connects TRBV4-1 to TRBJ2-1; D gene ambiguous. The CDR3 sequence is 13 residues long. Per the germline V gene, CDR1 is MGHRA and CDR2 is YSYEKL. With 4 bases removed from V and 8 bases from J, the gap between germline ends came to 12 bases. CDR3 coding DNA: TGCGCCAGCAGCCCCGAAGGGTCCTATGAGCAGTTCTTC. Translated: CASSPEGSYEQFF.

This clone showed up just a few times. The chain joins TRBV7-8 to TRBJ2-7; D remains unclear. This CDR3 has 17 residues. V was pared by 7 bases and J by 6 bases, with 28 bases between. The V gene's germline CDR1 is SGHVS and CDR2 FQNEAQ. CDR3 protein: CASKLTRFGHQTPEQYF. The CDR3 DNA reads TGTGCCAGCAAGCTTACGCGTTTCGGTCATCAGACCCCCGAGCAGTACTTC.